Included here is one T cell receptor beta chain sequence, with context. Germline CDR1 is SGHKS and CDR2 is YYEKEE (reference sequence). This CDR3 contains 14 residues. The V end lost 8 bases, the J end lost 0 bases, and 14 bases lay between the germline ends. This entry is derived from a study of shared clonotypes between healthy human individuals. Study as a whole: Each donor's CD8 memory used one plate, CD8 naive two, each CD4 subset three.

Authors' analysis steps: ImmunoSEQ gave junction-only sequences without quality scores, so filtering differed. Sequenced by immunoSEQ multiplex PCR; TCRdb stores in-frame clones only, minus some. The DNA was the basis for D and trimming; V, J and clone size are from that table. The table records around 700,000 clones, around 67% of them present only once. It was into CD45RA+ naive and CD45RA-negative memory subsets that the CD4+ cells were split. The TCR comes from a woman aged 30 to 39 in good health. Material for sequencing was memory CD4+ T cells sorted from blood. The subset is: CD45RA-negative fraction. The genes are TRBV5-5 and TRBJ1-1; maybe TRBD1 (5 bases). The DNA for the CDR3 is TGTGCCAGTAATAGGGGTTACATGAACACTGAAGCTTTCTTT. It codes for CASNRGYMNTEAFF.